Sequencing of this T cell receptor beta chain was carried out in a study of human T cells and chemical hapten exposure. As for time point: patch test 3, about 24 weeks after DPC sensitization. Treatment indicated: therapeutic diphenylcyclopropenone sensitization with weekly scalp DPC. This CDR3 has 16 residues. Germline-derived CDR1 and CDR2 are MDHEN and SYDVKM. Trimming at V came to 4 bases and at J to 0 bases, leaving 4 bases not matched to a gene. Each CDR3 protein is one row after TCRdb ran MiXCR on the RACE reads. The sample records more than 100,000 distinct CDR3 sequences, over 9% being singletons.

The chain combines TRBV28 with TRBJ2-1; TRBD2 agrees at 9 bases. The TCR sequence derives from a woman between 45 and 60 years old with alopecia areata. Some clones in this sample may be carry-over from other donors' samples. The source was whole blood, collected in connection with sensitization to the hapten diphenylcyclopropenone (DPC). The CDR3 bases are TGTGCCAGCAGTTCTAGCGGGACGAGCTCCTACAATGAGCAGTTCTTC. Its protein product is CASSSSGTSSYNEQFF.